The source of this TCR beta chain is a study of T cells expressing NK-cell markers (dated by TCRdb to 2019 to 2021). Describing the broader study: Eight or nine donors provided sorted CD3+CD56+NKG2C+, CD3+CD56+NKG2C- and CD3+CD56-NKG2C+ T-cell subsets, whose TCR beta-chain repertoires were profiled. The eight sequenced donors were randomly selected healthy volunteers, three men and five women. Illumina HiSeq 2000/2500, MiSeq or NextSeq was used to sequence libraries as 2 x 150 bp reads. Seven of the eight sequenced donors were HCMV-seropositive and one was HCMV-seronegative.

In the case of this clonotype: Its antigen is unknown.

Taken from the germline V gene, the CDR1 and CDR2 loops are LGHNA and YNFKEQ. The CDR3 contains 20 residues, cysteine and phenylalanine counted. There is no recorded DNA. The paper's findings and limits, for the study overall: It remained unclear whether the expanded NKG2C-expressing T cell clones were specific for HCMV antigens. Those dominant clonotypes were again the most abundant among CD3+CD56-NKG2C+ cells in a handful of donors, at about 28.3-60.1%. In roughly six donors, the dominant CD3+CD56+NKG2C+ clonotypes ranked among the top 10 CD8+ clonotypes, making up about 1.0-8% of CD8+ T cells.

A commercial ELISA kit detecting HCMV-specific IgG in serum was used to determine HCMV serostatus. Peripheral blood mononuclear cells were isolated from blood by Ficoll density gradient centrifugation. Sequencing instrument: Illumina HiSeq 2000. 5'RACE template switching, by which a universal primer site and unique molecular identifiers were added, was used to make TCR beta cDNA libraries. Synthesis of cDNA was primed from the TCR beta constant segment and was followed by two consecutive PCR amplification steps. As for the authors' bioinformatics: MIGEC was used to demultiplex reads and group reads by UMI, and MiTCR was used to assemble and quantify clonotypes. To exclude erroneous sequences, any TCR cDNA sequence not supported by at least two reads was discarded. The tcR package was used for downstream repertoire analysis, with clonotypes matched between fractions based on CDR3 nucleotide sequence plus V segment. Antigen specificity was annotated against VDJdb with VDJmatch, allowing one amino acid substitution in CDR3. TCRdb reprocessed the reads and lists each CDR3 protein sequence as a single entry, with no DNA. TCRdb assigned the V and J calls; the authors' analysis was not used. Per the sample table, the count is over 200,000 distinct CDR3 sequences. The ten most abundant clones make up 0.3% to 0.45% of the sample.

The sequence derives from a man aged 18-30 years in good health. Donor details come from another sample of the same person, matched by shared clones. Sequenced input: blood T cells: a sorted CD56 or NKG2C T cell subset, CD4+ or CD8+ T cells, or bulk PBMC T cells (not recorded which). Rearrangement joined TRBV4-2 to TRBJ2-1; TCRdb picks TRBD2, but there is no DNA to check that call. The CDR3 in this case is CASSQGGGLAGRPSYNEQFF.